Listed below are T cell receptor beta chains from one sample, sequenced in a study of graft-versus-host responses after intestinal transplantation. Here immunoSEQ multiplex PCR was the method, and the copy in TCRdb shows in-frame clones only, minus some. Here the sample spans around 23,000 clones, just over 75% being singletons. This sample comprised ileum tissue, obtained 12 days after intestinal transplant. These TCRs come from a human patient who received an intestinal transplant, so some T cells may come from the graft donor. CDR3s include the opening cysteine and the closing phenylalanine or tryptophan. The D gene is left open where the match is weak. The listing skips clone size in some rows; elsewhere it reads once, few, many or a size class.

abundance,v_gene,d_gene,j_gene,CDR3nt,CDR3aa
NA,TRBV19,TRBD1,TRBJ1-1,TGTGCCAGTAGTATAGTGGGGGACAGGGCGAATGAAGCTTTCTTT,CASSIVGDRANEAFF
NA,TRBV7-3,TRBD1,TRBJ2-2,TGTGCCAGCAGTCGAACAGGGGGGAACACCGGGGAGCTGTTTTTT,CASSRTGGNTGELFF
few,TRBV7-2,NA,TRBJ2-2,TGTGCCAGCAGCTTAATCGGCGGGACGAACACCGGGGAGCTGTTTTTT,CASSLIGGTNTGELFF
NA,TRBV5-1,TRBD1,TRBJ2-6,TGCGCCAGCAGCTTGGAGCCAGGGGGCAACGGGGCCAACGTCCTGACTTTC,CASSLEPGGNGANVLTF
NA,TRBV7-9,TRBD2,TRBJ2-1,TGTGCCAGCAGCTTAGTTGGCGGGAGAGGGCAGTTCTTC,CASSLVGGRGQFF
NA,TRBV7-4,NA,TRBJ1-1,TGTGCCAGCAGCTTATGGCGGGACACTGAAGCTTTCTTT,CASSLWRDTEAFF
once,TRBV7-9,NA,TRBJ2-3,TGTGCCAGCAGCCCCATCACAGATACGCAGTATTTT,CASSPITDTQYF
NA,TRBV7-7,TRBD2,TRBJ2-1,TGTGCTAGCAGCTTATCTTTGTCTAGCGGGCCGAACCCCTACAATGAGCAGTTCTTC,CASSLSLSSGPNPYNEQFF
NA,TRBV5-1,NA,TRBJ2-7,TGCGCCAGCAGCTTGAACCCAGGGGTGGGCTACTCCTACGAGCAGTACTTC,CASSLNPGVGYSYEQYF
NA,TRBV10-3,NA,TRBJ2-7,TGTGCCATCGGAGGCAAACGCCGGGCCACGATGGGGCAGTACTTC,CAIGGKRRATMGQYF
NA,TRBV7-6,NA,TRBJ2-3,TGTGCCAGCAGCTTATCGGAGAGAGATACGCAGTATTTT,CASSLSERDTQYF
few,TRBV9,TRBD2,TRBJ2-5,TGTGCCAGCAGCGTTGGACGGGGGGGCCGGGAGACCCAGTACTTC,CASSVGRGGRETQYF
few,TRBV5-6,NA,TRBJ1-2,TGTGCCAGCAGCTTGAAGGCGGGCGGAAATAACTATGGCTACACCTTC,CASSLKAGGNNYGYTF
NA,TRBV7-9,NA,TRBJ2-7,TGTGCCAGCAGCCTCCCCCCCTTGGGGGGTTTCGACGAGCAGTACTTC,CASSLPPLGGFDEQYF
NA,TRBV6-5,TRBD1,TRBJ1-2,TGTGCCAGCGCCGTAGGACAGGTCCGCTATGGCTACACCTTC,CASAVGQVRYGYTF
NA,TRBV19,TRBD2,TRBJ2-1,TGTGCCAGTAGCCTGGCACTAGCGGGAGGGCCAAATGAGCAGTTCTTC,CASSLALAGGPNEQFF
NA,TRBV7-2,TRBD2,TRBJ2-5,TGTGCCAGCAGCCTGACTAGCGGGGGGGCCGGAGAGACCCAGTACTTC,CASSLTSGGAGETQYF
NA,TRBV5-4,NA,TRBJ2-3,TGTGCCAGCAGCTTGGCCTCGCGCGGGGATACGCAGTATTTT,CASSLASRGDTQYF
NA,TRBV4-1,NA,TRBJ1-1,TGCGCCAGCAGCCAAGATGGAAGGGGAACTGAAGCTTTCTTT,CASSQDGRGTEAFF
medium-sized,TRBV29-1,TRBD1,TRBJ1-1,TGCAGCTCCCGGGACAGGAACACTGAAGCTTTCTTT,CSSRDRNTEAFF
NA,TRBV4-3,NA,TRBJ2-7,TGCGCCAGCAGCCAAGAGGAAGGGGCGGTTCGGTACTTC,CASSQEEGAVRYF
NA,TRBV19,NA,TRBJ2-7,TGTGCCAGTAGTATTGGAGGCCCGGGTTACTACGAGCAGTACTTC,CASSIGGPGYYEQYF
NA,TRBV27,TRBD2,TRBJ2-3,TGTGCCAGCAGTATCGGACTAGCGGGGGTCCAGGGTACGCAGTATTTT,CASSIGLAGVQGTQYF
NA,TRBV9,NA,TRBJ1-2,TGTGCCAGCAGCGGGAGGACGGCACGTGAGGTCTATGGCTACACCTTC,CASSGRTAREVYGYTF
NA,TRBV5-6,TRBD2,TRBJ2-3,TGTGCCAGCACCGCGGGGGGGTGGTATACGCAGTATTTT,CASTAGGWYTQYF
NA,TRBV27,TRBD1,TRBJ1-4,TGTGCCAGCAGTCTGACAGGGTTCAATGAAAAACTGTTTTTT,CASSLTGFNEKLFF
NA,TRBV7-2,TRBD1,TRBJ2-1,TGTGCCAGCAGACCAACAGGGGGCTACACTATGGATGAGCAGTTCTTC,CASRPTGGYTMDEQFF
NA,TRBV4-2,TRBD2,TRBJ2-7,TGTGCCAGCAGCCAAGCTTCCAGCGGGGCTTACGAGCAGTACTTC,CASSQASSGAYEQYF
NA,TRBV7-9,TRBD2,TRBJ2-2,TGTGCCAGCAGCTCGCGGGGGACGGGTATAAACACCGGGGAGCTGTTTTTT,CASSSRGTGINTGELFF
medium-sized,TRBV4-3,NA,TRBJ2-6,TGCGCCAGCAGCCAAGATGGGGGCGCTGGGGCCAACGTCCTGACTTTC,CASSQDGGAGANVLTF
NA,TRBV13,TRBD2,TRBJ2-3,TGTGCCAGCAGCTTATTCGGGCTAGCGGGAGAGTTGGCAGATACGCAGTATTTT,CASSLFGLAGELADTQYF
NA,TRBV2,NA,TRBJ1-5,TGTGCCAGCAGTATACCAAGGGGTCAGCCCCAGCATTTT,CASSIPRGQPQHF
NA,TRBV19,NA,TRBJ1-1,TGTGCCAGTAGTAAGGCGGCAGGACGTGGGGGCCCTGAAGCTTTCTTT,CASSKAAGRGGPEAFF
few,TRBV13,NA,TRBJ1-2,TGTGCCAGCAGCCTCGCGAACTATGGCTACACCTTC,CASSLANYGYTF
NA,TRBV6-4,TRBD1,TRBJ1-2,TGTGTACAATTGACAGGGGACGGCTACACCTTC,CVQLTGDGYTF
NA,TRBV7-9,NA,TRBJ2-7,TGTGCCAGCAGCCCCCCAGCGGGCTACGAGCAGTACTTC,CASSPPAGYEQYF
NA,TRBV27,NA,TRBJ1-4,TGTGCCAGCAGTTTATACGAGGGGGCAACTAATGAAAAACTGTTTTTT,CASSLYEGATNEKLFF
NA,TRBV6-5,TRBD2,TRBJ2-3,TGTGCCAGCTGGGGTGGCGCGGGGGGGCCGGATACGCAGTATTTT,CASWGGAGGPDTQYF
NA,TRBV6-5,NA,TRBJ2-5,TGTGCCAGCAGTTACTCTCCTAGCCGAAAGGGGACCCAGTACTTC,CASSYSPSRKGTQYF
medium-sized,TRBV5-3,NA,TRBJ1-6,TGTGCCAGAATAGGGGATTCACCCCTCCACTTT,CARIGDSPLHF
NA,TRBV7-8,TRBD2,TRBJ2-2,TGTGCCACCCAACTCTCGGGACTAGCGGGAGACCCGGGGGGGGAGCTGTTTTTT,CATQLSGLAGDPGGELFF
NA,TRBV7-3,TRBD1,TRBJ2-3,TGTGCCAGCAGGAGGGGGCCGTTGTCCACAGATACGCAGTATTTT,CASRRGPLSTDTQYF
NA,TRBV27,TRBD1,TRBJ1-2,TGTGCCAGCGGAGCTTTCAAGGGACAGACCTATGGCTACACCTTC,CASGAFKGQTYGYTF
few,TRBV9,TRBD2,TRBJ2-1,TGTGCCAGCAGCGTGGGACTAGCGGGGGGGCTCAATGAGCAGTTCTTC,CASSVGLAGGLNEQFF
NA,TRBV7-8,TRBD2,TRBJ2-7,TGTGCCAGCAGCTTTGGAGCGGGGGACTTCTACGAGCAGTACTTC,CASSFGAGDFYEQYF
NA,TRBV19,TRBD2,TRBJ2-3,TGTGCCAGTAGTATAGCCCCGGGGGGGCACGATACGCAGTATTTT,CASSIAPGGHDTQYF
NA,TRBV5-4,TRBD2,TRBJ2-1,TGTGCCAGCGGTCCGGGGGGTCCAAGCTCCTACAATGAGCAGTTCTTC,CASGPGGPSSYNEQFF